The clone carrying this TCR beta chain has only one observation. In the authors' methods: Amplification with reference gene primers provided the estimates of nucleated cell counts. The protocol was immunoSEQ multiplex PCR, while the TCRdb copy is restricted to in-frame clones and leaves out a portion. Clone size and the V and J calls come from that table; the DNA yielded D and trimming. The data hold 310,000 or so clones, with about 86% observed a single time. This sample was taken from a study of blood T cell repertoires in COVID-19. Looking at the study overall: From the United States, Italy and Spain came samples of acute and convalescent COVID-19. The cDNA or gDNA used as material had been derived from T cells, B-cell-depleted T cells, or PBMCs.

Looked up from germline, CDR1 is LGHDT and CDR2 is YNNKEL (reference sequence). The ends were cut back, 2 bases at V and 1 base at J, with 6 bases in the middle. There are 14 residues in the CDR3. The chain uses TRBV3-1 (or the pseudogene TRBV3-2) and TRBJ1-5; D not certain. The sequence came from a woman aged 30 to 39 who had recovered from COVID-19. Sequencing was performed on peripheral blood. In DNA, the CDR3 is TGTGCCAGCAGCCAACTCCTAAGCAATCAGCCCCAGCATTTT. This sequence encodes CASSQLLSNQPQHF.